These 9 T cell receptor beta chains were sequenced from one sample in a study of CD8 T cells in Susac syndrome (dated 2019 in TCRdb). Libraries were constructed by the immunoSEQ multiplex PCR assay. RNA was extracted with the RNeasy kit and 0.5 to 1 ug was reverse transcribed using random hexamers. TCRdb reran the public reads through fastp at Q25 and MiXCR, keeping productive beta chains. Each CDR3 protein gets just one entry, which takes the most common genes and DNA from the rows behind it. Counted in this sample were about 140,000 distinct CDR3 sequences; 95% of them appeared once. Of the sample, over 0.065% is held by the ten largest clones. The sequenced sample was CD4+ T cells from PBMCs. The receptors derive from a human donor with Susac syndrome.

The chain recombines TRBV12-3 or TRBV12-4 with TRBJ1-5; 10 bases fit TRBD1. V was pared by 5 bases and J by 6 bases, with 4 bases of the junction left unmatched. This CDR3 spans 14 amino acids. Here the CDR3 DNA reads TGTGCCAGCAGTGCCGGGACAGGGGCTCAGCCCCAGCATTTT. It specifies CASSAGTGAQPQHF.

CDR3 sequence: CSALSGGVRYNEQFF. Here the CDR3 DNA reads TGCAGTGCTTTGTCGGGGGGAGTCAGATACAATGAGCAGTTCTTC. The V gene is TRBV20-1, the J gene TRBJ2-1; 7 nucleotides align to TRBD2. The CDR3 totals 15 residues. Trimming cost V 5 bases and J 4 bases; bases outside gene matches: 11. Germline CDR1 reads DFQATT; CDR2 reads SNEGSKA (reference sequence).

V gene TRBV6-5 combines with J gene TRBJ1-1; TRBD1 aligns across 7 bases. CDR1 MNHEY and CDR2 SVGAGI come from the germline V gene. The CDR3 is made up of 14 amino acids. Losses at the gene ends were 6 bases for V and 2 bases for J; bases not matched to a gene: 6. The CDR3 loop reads CASRIQGSNTEAFF. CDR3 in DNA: TGTGCCAGCAGGATACAGGGGTCTAACACTGAAGCTTTCTTT.

The CDR3 here is CASSPIGRANGELFF. Written as DNA, the CDR3 is TGTGCCAGCAGCCCTATCGGGAGGGCCAACGGGGAGCTGTTTTTT. The V call is TRBV7-3, the J call TRBJ2-2; 8 bases are a match to TRBD2. CDR3 length: 15 amino acids. Germline CDR1 is SGHTA and CDR2 is FQGTGA. After removal of 5 bases from V and 7 bases from J, the junction contained 9 bases not matched to a gene.

The CDR3 coding sequence is TGTGCCAGCAGGCAGGACAGAGGTTTCGATAAACTGTTTTTT. Translation: CASRQDRGFDKLFF. This chain connects TRBV6-5 to TRBJ1-4; maybe TRBD1 (6 bases). V was trimmed by 6 bases and J by 11 bases, leaving 19 bases between them. The germline gives CDR1 MNHEY, CDR2 SVGAGI. The CDR3 is 14 amino acids.

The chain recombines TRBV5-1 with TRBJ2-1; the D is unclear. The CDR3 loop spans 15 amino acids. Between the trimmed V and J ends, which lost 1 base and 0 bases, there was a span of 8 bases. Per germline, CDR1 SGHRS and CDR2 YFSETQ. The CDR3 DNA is TGCGCCAGCAGCTTGAGAGAGAGCTCCTACAATGAGCAGTTCTTC. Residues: CASSLRESSYNEQFF. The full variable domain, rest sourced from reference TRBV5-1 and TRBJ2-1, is KAGVTQTPRYLIKTRGQQVTLSCSPISGHRSVSWYQQTPGQGLQFLFEYFSETQRNKGNFPGRFSGRQFSNSRSEMNVSTLELGDSALYLCASSLRESSYNEQFFGPGTRLTVL.

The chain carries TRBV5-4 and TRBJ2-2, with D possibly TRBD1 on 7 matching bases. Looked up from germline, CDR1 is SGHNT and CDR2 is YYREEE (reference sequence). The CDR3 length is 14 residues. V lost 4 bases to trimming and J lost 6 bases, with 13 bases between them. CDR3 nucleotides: TGTGCCAGCAGCCCCAGGGGGGACGCCGGGGAGCTGTTTTTT. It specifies CASSPRGDAGELFF.

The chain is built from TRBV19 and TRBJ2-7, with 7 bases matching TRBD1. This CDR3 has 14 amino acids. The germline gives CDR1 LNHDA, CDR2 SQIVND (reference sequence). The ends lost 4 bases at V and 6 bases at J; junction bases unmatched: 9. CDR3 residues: CASSTGTASGEQYF. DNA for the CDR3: TGTGCCAGTAGTACCGGGACAGCCTCCGGCGAGCAGTACTTC.

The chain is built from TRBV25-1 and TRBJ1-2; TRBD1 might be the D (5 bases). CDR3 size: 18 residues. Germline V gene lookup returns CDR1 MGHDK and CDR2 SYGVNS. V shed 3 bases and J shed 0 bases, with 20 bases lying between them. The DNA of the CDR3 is TGTGCCAGCAGTGATCGGACAAAATATTCGCTTCCTAACTATGGCTACACCTTC. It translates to CASSDRTKYSLPNYGYTF.